Listed below are T cell receptor beta chains from one sample, sequenced in a study of cytomegalovirus exposure and HLA in healthy donors. Assay: immunoSEQ multiplex PCR; the TCRdb copy retains only in-frame clones and omits some. The sample has a few hundred thousand clones; almost 90% are singletons. The sequenced sample was PBMCs. These receptor sequences come from a young woman in good health and CMV-seronegative. Both conserved end residues are part of each CDR3. D genes are given only for firm matches. Size is stated for part of the rows, as once, few or many counts, or as a class when the clone is expanded.

clone size,V gene,D gene,J gene,CDR3 DNA,CDR3 protein
once,TRBV5-5,TRBD1,TRBJ1-1,TGTGCCAGCAGCTTCGGGACAGGGAACACTGAAGCTTTCTTT,CASSFGTGNTEAFF
NA,TRBV6-5,TRBD1,TRBJ1-1,TGTGCCAGCAGTTACGACAGGGAGCGCCTCACTGAAGCTTTCTTT,CASSYDRERLTEAFF
NA,TRBV5-1,NA,TRBJ2-3,TGCGCCAGCAGCTCCAACACAGGGAGAACAGATACGCAGTATTTT,CASSSNTGRTDTQYF
NA,TRBV7-9,NA,TRBJ1-1,TGTGCCAGCAGCTTAGTGGTCGGGAACACTGAAGCTTTCTTT,CASSLVVGNTEAFF
NA,TRBV4-3,NA,TRBJ1-1,TGCGCCAGCAGCCAAGATCTTCCGCCACAGAACACTGAAGCTTTCTTT,CASSQDLPPQNTEAFF
NA,TRBV10-3,TRBD2,TRBJ2-5,TGTGCCATCAGTGGGGAGGGGCGCGGGGTCCAAGAGACCCAGTACTTC,CAISGEGRGVQETQYF
NA,TRBV6-1,TRBD1,TRBJ1-5,TGTGCCACTAGGACAGGGGGCTTGAATCAGCCCCAGCATTTT,CATRTGGLNQPQHF
NA,TRBV28,TRBD2,TRBJ2-1,TGTGCCAGCCTGGGGGGGACTAGCGGGGTCTACAATGGGCAGTTCTTC,CASLGGTSGVYNGQFF
NA,TRBV28,TRBD1,TRBJ2-4,TGTGCCAGCAGTCCGGGACAGGGTATTGCCAAAAACATTCAGTACTTC,CASSPGQGIAKNIQYF
NA,TRBV5-6,NA,TRBJ2-2,TGTGCCAGCAGGGGGCCGAACACCGGGGAGCTGTTTTTT,CASRGPNTGELFF